This T cell receptor (beta chain) was sequenced in a study of blood T cell repertoires in COVID-19. Turning to the study itself: Researchers got acute and convalescent COVID-19 samples from the United States, Italy and Spain. The cDNA or gDNA used as material had been derived from T cells, B-cell-depleted T cells, or PBMCs.

CDR1 and CDR2 from the germline V gene are MNHEY and SVGEGT. This CDR3 comprises 14 residues. V dropped 5 bases and J dropped 8 bases, with 18 bases sitting between them. Assignments of participants to cohorts depended upon their own reported clinical history. Original analysis: The assay estimated nucleated cells by amplifying reference gene primers. The method was immunoSEQ multiplex PCR; TCRdb's version includes in-frame clones alone and lacks a portion of them. The V and J calls and clone size are taken from that table; D and trimming were inferred from the DNA. The repertoire has approximately 220,000 clones, 90% of them found once; the top ten carry over 13%.

The sequence was collected from a man aged 25 to 45 who had been exposed to COVID-19. Material for sequencing was PBMCs or T cells enriched from blood (not recorded which). The chain joins TRBV6-2 or TRBV6-3 to TRBJ1-2; D is unclear. CDR3: CASSPTDGGRGYTF. The CDR3, as DNA: TGTGCCAGCAGTCCAACGGACGGAGGAAGAGGCTACACCTTC.